This TCR beta chain appears in the sequencing data of a study of cytomegalovirus exposure and HLA in healthy donors. The CDR3 has 13 amino acids. V gave up 5 bases and J gave up 10 bases; unmatched junction bases: 7. Germline lookup yields CDR1 LNHNV and CDR2 YYDKDF (reference sequence). PCR employed 60 Vbeta and 13 Jbeta primers. Using immunoSEQ multiplex PCR, the repertoire was profiled, and TCRdb retains in-frame clones only, with some absent. The sample has fewer than 110,000 clones; less than 85% are singletons. This clone was seen only once. As yet, its antigen is unknown. Study-wide points: As a later analysis revealed, the rate of TCR association differed by HLA locus, with DRB1 most and HLA-C fewest. Later findings reportedly placed an Asian-associated ancestry cluster below the approximately 650-donor mean for N-insertions. When presence/absence was analysed, sequencing depth was taken to be roughly uniform across donors.

This TCR derives from a woman aged 35 to 49 in good health and CMV-seropositive. The chain is built from TRBV15 and TRBJ2-1; 8 bases fit TRBD2. The specimen sequenced was PBMCs. CDR3 protein: CATSLGPGGEQFF. Here the CDR3 DNA reads TGTGCCACCAGCTTAGGCCCGGGGGGGGAGCAGTTCTTC.